A selection of T cell receptor beta chains follows, all from one sample in a study of cytomegalovirus exposure and HLA in healthy donors. The method was immunoSEQ multiplex PCR; TCRdb's version includes in-frame clones alone and lacks a portion of them. This sample has about 190,000 clones; 70% to 75% occur once, and the top ten carry approximately 4.8%. Sequenced input: PBMCs. Receptors originate from a man aged 25-45 years in good health and CMV-seropositive. Both conserved end residues are trimmed from each CDR3.

TRBV30	TRBJ2-7	AWNLAGGPLEQY
TRBV6-6	TRBJ1-2	ASSWDSNYGYT
TRBV19	TRBJ1-5	ASRRAGGEGNQPQH
TRBV2	TRBJ2-1	ASSGEGGQRNEQF
TRBV7-8	TRBJ2-1	ASSSRPPGTGPYNEQF
TRBV10-3	TRBJ2-7	AISEYSGRTYEQY
TRBV21-1	TRBJ2-2	ASSKDGDRGEAGELF
TRBV9	TRBJ2-2	ASSVVSSGELF
TRBV10-3	TRBJ2-5	AISGNPGETQY
TRBV6-1	TRBJ1-4	ASTMGQGAGKLF
TRBV4-1	TRBJ1-6	ASSSRDINSPLH
TRBV29-1	NA	STDRVQDEQY
TRBV4-3	TRBJ1-2	ASSQGIGGVYGYT
TRBV30	TRBJ2-7	AWSALNSGEQY
TRBV27	TRBJ1-2	ASSLSANNYGYT
TRBV28	TRBJ2-7	ASSPGQSYEQY
TRBV7-8	TRBJ2-4	ASSLVRGNGAKNIQY
TRBV20-1	TRBJ2-1	SAERADEQF
TRBV11-2	TRBJ1-3	ASSLTGFSGNTIY
TRBV11-2	NA	ASSLGAVEGSEQY
TRBV9	TRBJ1-1	ASSLGTGRDTEAF
TRBV5-1	TRBJ1-4	ASRAANEKLF
TRBV2	TRBJ2-5	ASSERRPPEGTQY
TRBV7-7	TRBJ2-3	ASSSTELADTQY
TRBV6-5	TRBJ2-1	ASSHRAGVYNEQF
TRBV4-3	TRBJ2-3	ASSQGLPSGGAKDTQY
TRBV7-8	TRBJ2-3	ASSLSVPRDTQY
TRBV28	TRBJ2-2	ASSYREEPSGELF
TRBV9	TRBJ1-2	ASSGKGGNYGYT
TRBV4-3	TRBJ1-4	ASSRYRAATNEKLF
TRBV10-3	TRBJ2-7	AISDRGVTYEQY
TRBV27	TRBJ2-4	ASSPRQLAKNIQY
TRBV19	TRBJ2-6	ASSIGAGWPSGANVLT
TRBV7-8	TRBJ1-4	ASSSRQQGGKLF
TRBV27	TRBJ2-1	ASSLSGDYSYNEQF
TRBV6-1	TRBJ1-5	ASSESQGGKPQH
TRBV9	TRBJ2-7	ASSVGQGAYEQY
TRBV4-1	TRBJ1-2	ASSQGRQGGDGYT
TRBV5-1	TRBJ2-7	ASRFSAYEQY
TRBV5-1	TRBJ2-1	ASSFGTSGGDEQF
TRBV6-4	TRBJ1-1	ASRRGAGQTMNTEAF
TRBV5-1	TRBJ1-1	ASSPSLQGVNTEAF
TRBV28	TRBJ1-1	ASSLLGLNTEAF
TRBV5-1	TRBJ2-5	ASSLASEQETQY
TRBV19	TRBJ2-2	ASTKTGGLSGELF
TRBV7-2	TRBJ1-2	ATSRGGYT
TRBV2	TRBJ2-7	ASRAGTGRSYEQY
TRBV18	TRBJ1-1	ASSPPRGTVNTEAF
TRBV10-3	TRBJ1-3	AISGVYGSGNTIY
TRBV2	NA	AGSGRSEETQY
TRBV6-5	TRBJ1-2	ASSYEGEGGGYT
TRBV7-3	TRBJ2-3	ASSQPGQHSTDTQY
TRBV2	TRBJ2-1	ASSSGVSEQF